This T cell receptor beta chain was profiled in a study of siplizumab effects on memory and regulatory T cells. General study results and limits: The suppressive capacity of proliferating Tregs from siplizumab cultures remained unconfirmed. Naive T cells seemed more diverse than memory cells and seemed major alloresponse contributors. In controls, less than 30% of mappable alloreactive CD4+ clones were Treg-derived on average, versus about 69% with siplizumab.

About this clone: No antigen is known for it.

Each sample contributed 75,000 to 100,000 TCR templates to the assay. TCRdb keeps only in-frame clones here, not all; method: immunoSEQ multiplex PCR. In the table there are about 91,000 clones, around 97% of which are singletons. Per germline, CDR1 MNHNS and CDR2 SASEGT. The CDR3 is made up of 14 amino acids. After removal of 5 bases from V and 1 base from J, the junction contained 4 bases not matched to a gene. Sequencing input: naive CD4+ T cells sorted from blood. The TCR originated in a human donor in good health. J is TRBJ2-5 and V is TRBV6-1, with TRBD2 identical over 7 bases. The CDR3: CASSSSGSQETQYF. CDR3 nucleotides: TGTGCCAGCAGTTCTAGCGGTTCCCAAGAGACCCAGTACTTC.